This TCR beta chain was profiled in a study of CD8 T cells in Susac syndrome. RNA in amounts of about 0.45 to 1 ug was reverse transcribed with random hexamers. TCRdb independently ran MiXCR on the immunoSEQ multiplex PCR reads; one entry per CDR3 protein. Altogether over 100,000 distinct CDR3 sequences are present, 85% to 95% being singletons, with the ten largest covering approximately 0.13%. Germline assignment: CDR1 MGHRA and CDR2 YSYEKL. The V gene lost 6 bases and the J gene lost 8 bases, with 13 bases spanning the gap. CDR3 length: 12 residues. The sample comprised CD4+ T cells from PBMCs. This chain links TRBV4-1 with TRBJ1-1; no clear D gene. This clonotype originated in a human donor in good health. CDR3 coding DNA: TGCGCCAGCAGAGAGGGCGGTTCCGAAGCTTTCTTT. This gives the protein CASREGGSEAFF.